The 11 T cell receptor beta chains below were found in one sample sequenced in a study of T-cell reconstitution after alpha-beta-depleted transplantation in children. Unique molecular identifiers tagged the TCRbeta library. TCRdb re-called the PCR reads through MiXCR, storing one row per CDR3 protein. The sample has around 680,000 distinct CDR3 sequences, roughly 15% seen once. This sample comprised PBMCs from the stem cell graft donor, obtained from the stem cell graft. Receptor source: a human donor who donated a stem cell graft to a child with acute myeloid leukemia.

The sample holds a few counts of this clonotype. This chain uses TRBV12-3 or TRBV12-4 with TRBJ2-6; TRBD1 matches at 10 bases. The CDR3 length is 17 residues. Trimming cost V 6 bases and J 0 bases; bases outside gene matches: 5. The DNA for the CDR3 is TGTGCCAGCAGGGGACAGGGGAGGCCCTCTGGGGCCAACGTCCTGACTTTC. Protein product: CASRGQGRPSGANVLTF.

Ten or more counts support this clonotype. This sequence joins TRBV20-1 and TRBJ2-5; the match to TRBD2 covers 8 bases. From germline, CDR1 is DFQATT and CDR2 SNEGSKA (reference sequence). After removal of 7 bases from V and 4 bases from J, the junction contained 8 bases not matched to a gene. This CDR3 spans 13 amino acids. This chain's CDR3 is CSGKRGGPETQYF. DNA of the CDR3: TGCAGTGGTAAACGGGGGGGCCCAGAGACCCAGTACTTC.

This clonotype has ten or more counts. CDR3 sequence: CSVVGQGAGEQFF. The CDR3 DNA follows: TGCAGCGTTGTTGGACAGGGGGCAGGTGAGCAGTTCTTC. The chain is built from TRBV29-1 and TRBJ2-1, with 11 bases matching TRBD1. With 4 bases clipped from V and 9 bases from J, the junction kept 5 bases outside the gene matches. CDR1 SQVTM and CDR2 ANQGSEA come from the germline V gene. The CDR3 length is 13 residues.

Many counts were recorded for this clonotype. This chain joins TRBV6-1 and TRBJ2-5; D is perhaps TRBD1 or TRBD2 (6 bases each). This CDR3 has 15 residues. CDR1 is MNHNS and CDR2 is SASEGT in the germline V gene. Trimming pared 6 bases from V and 2 bases from J, leaving 16 bases between. The CDR3 sequence is CASRKGGIPQETQYF. CDR3 in DNA: TGTGCCAGCAGGAAAGGGGGGATTCCTCAAGAGACCCAGTACTTC.

V usage is TRBV21-1 and J usage is TRBJ1-2; the table's TRBD1 call for D was not verified on the DNA. TRBV21-1 is given as a pseudogene. The CDR3 extends over 15 amino acids. CDR3 coding DNA: TGTGCCAGCAGCCCCCCCCGGACAGGGACGTATGGCTACACCTTC. Its translation is CASSPPRTGTYGYTF.

With respect to this clonotype: A junction boundary mismatches the germline segment, possibly from a read error. The V call is TRBV5-1, the J call TRBJ1-1; D is undetermined. The CDR3 consists of 11 residues. Germline V gene data show CDR1 as SGHRS and CDR2 as YFSETQ. CDR3 residues: CPSNLFGEAFF. CDR3 in DNA: TGCCCCAGCAACCTGTTCGGTGAAGCTTTCTTT. Together with reference TRBV5-1 and TRBJ1-1, the CDR3 gives the full variable domain: KAGVTQTPRYLIKTRGQQVTLSCSPISGHRSVSWYQQTPGQGLQFLFEYFSETQRNKGNFPGRFSGRQFSNSRSEMNVSTLELGDSALYLCPSNLFGEAFFGQGTRLTVV.

This clonotype was recorded many times. This chain uses TRBV6-5 with TRBJ2-2; D possibly corresponds to TRBD2 (5 bases). Germline V gene data show CDR1 as MNHEY and CDR2 as SVGAGI. The CDR3 has 17 residues. The V gene lost 0 bases and the J gene lost 2 bases, with 13 bases spanning the gap. Here the CDR3 DNA reads TGTGCCAGCAGTTACTCGAGTCGGGGTTTTAACACCGGGGAGCTGTTTTTT. Protein: CASSYSSRGFNTGELFF.

There are a few counts of this clonotype. V gene TRBV6-5 combines with J gene TRBJ2-7; tentative D call: TRBD2 (5 bases). Germline V lookup: CDR1 MNHEY, CDR2 SVGAGI. This CDR3 contains 14 residues. The V end was cut by 2 bases, the J end by 5 bases, with 13 bases between. CDR3 DNA sequence: TGTGCCAGCAGTTACGGGTCGGGAAGCAACGAGCAGTACGTC. This codes for CASSYGSGSNEQYV.

At least ten counts were recorded for this clonotype. The chain's CDR3 is CSARPTEGPAGNIQYF. The CDR3 DNA reads as TGCAGTGCTAGACCCACAGAGGGGCCTGCAGGAAACATTCAGTACTTC. The chain joins TRBV20-1 to TRBJ2-4; D tentatively reads TRBD1 or TRBD2 (5 bases each). Germline CDR1 is DFQATT and CDR2 is SNEGSKA (reference sequence). Between the trimmed V and J ends, which lost 2 bases and 6 bases, there was a span of 20 bases. This CDR3 spans 16 amino acids.

V gene TRBV6-2 or TRBV6-3 combines with J gene TRBJ2-2, with D unclear. V was shortened by 0 bases and J by 1 base, with 6 bases between the two germline ends. The CDR3 totals 15 residues. Germline CDR1 and CDR2: MNHEY and SVGEGT. CDR3 nucleotide sequence: TGTGCCAGCAGTTACTCGAAAGGGAACACCGGGGAGCTGTTTTTT. It encodes CASSYSKGNTGELFF.

In DNA, the CDR3 is TGCAGTGCTCCGTGGGCGAGCGGCTACACCTTC. Translation: CSAPWASGYTF. The rearrangement joins TRBV20-1 to TRBJ1-2, with D unclear. Looked up from germline, CDR1 is DFQATT and CDR2 is SNEGSKA (reference sequence). V was shortened by 5 bases and J by 8 bases, with 12 bases between the two germline ends. The CDR3 is 11 amino acids.